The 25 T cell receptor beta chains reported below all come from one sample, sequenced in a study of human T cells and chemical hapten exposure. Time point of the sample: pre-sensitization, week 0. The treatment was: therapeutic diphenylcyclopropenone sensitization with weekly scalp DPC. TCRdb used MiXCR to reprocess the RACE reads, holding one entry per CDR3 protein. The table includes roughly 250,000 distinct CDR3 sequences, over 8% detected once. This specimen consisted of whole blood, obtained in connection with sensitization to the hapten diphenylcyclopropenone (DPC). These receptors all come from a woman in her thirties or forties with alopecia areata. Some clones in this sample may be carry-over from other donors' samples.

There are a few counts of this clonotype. The CDR3 loop reads CASSGSGTGEFEQYF. Written as DNA, the CDR3 is TGTGCCAGCAGTGGATCCGGGACAGGGGAATTCGAGCAGTACTTC. The chain uses TRBV6-6 and TRBJ2-7; TRBD1 agrees at 10 bases. V trimming: 5 bases; J trimming: 6 bases; junction bases outside the gene matches: 10. Per germline, CDR1 MNHNY and CDR2 SVGAGI (reference sequence). The CDR3 loop spans 15 amino acids.

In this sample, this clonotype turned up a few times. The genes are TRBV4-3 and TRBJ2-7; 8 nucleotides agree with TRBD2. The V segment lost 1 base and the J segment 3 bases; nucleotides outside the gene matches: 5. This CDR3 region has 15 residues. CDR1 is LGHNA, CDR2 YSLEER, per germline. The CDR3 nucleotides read TGCGCCAGCAGCCAAGTACTAGCGGCCAGCTACGAGCAGTACTTC. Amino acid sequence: CASSQVLAASYEQYF.

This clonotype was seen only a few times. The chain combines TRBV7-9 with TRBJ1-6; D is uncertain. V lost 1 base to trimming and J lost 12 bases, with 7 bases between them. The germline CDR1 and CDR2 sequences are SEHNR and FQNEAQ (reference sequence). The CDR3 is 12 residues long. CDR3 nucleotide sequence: TGTGCCAGCAGCTTAGTAGGGAAACCCCTCCACTTT. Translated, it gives CASSLVGKPLHF.

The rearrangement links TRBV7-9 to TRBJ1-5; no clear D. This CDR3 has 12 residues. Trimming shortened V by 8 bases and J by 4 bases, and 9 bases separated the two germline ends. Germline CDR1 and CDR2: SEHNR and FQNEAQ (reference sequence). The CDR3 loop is CASQRPNQPQHF. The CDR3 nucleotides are TGTGCCAGCCAACGGCCAAATCAGCCCCAGCATTTT.

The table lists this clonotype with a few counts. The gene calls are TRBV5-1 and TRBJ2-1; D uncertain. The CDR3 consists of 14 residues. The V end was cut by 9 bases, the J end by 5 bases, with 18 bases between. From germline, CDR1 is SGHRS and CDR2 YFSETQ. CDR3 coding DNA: TGCGCCACCACGCAGACACCCGCCAACAATGAGCAGTTCTTC. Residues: CATTQTPANNEQFF.

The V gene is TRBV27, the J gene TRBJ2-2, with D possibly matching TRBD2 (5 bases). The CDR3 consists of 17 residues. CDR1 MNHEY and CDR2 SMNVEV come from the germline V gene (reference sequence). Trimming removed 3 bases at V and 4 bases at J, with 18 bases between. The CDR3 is CASSFPPGYEGTGELFF. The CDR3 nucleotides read TGTGCCAGCAGTTTCCCGCCGGGGTACGAGGGCACCGGGGAGCTGTTTTTT.

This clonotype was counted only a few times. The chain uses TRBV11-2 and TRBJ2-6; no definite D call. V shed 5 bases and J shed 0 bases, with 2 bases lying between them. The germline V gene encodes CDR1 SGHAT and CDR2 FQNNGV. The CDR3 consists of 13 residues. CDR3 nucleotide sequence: TGTGCCAGCAGCGTCTCTGGGGCCAACGTCCTGACTTTC. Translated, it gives CASSVSGANVLTF. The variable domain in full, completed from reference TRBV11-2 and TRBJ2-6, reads EAGVAQSPRYKIIEKRQSVAFWCNPISGHATLYWYQQILGQGPKLLIQFQNNGVVDDSQLPKDRFSAERLKGVDSTLKIQPAKLEDSAVYLCASSVSGANVLTFGAGSRLTVL.

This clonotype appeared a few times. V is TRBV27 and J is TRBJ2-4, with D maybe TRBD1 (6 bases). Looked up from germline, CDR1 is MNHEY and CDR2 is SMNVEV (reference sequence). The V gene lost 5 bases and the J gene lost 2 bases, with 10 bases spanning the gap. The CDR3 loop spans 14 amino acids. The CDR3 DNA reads TGTGCCAGCAGTGGGGGCTTGACCAAAAACATTCAGTACTTC. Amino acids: CASSGGLTKNIQYF.

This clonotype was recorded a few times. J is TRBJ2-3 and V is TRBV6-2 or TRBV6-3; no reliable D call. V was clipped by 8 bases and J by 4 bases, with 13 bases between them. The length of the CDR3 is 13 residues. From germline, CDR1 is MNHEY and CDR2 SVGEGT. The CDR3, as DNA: TGTGCCAGCCGCGAGAGTTCTTCAGATACGCAGTATTTT. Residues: CASRESSSDTQYF.

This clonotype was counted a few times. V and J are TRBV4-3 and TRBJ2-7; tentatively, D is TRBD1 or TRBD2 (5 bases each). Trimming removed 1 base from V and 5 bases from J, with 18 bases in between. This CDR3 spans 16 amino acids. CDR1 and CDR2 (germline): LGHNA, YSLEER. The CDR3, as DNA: TGCGCCAGCAGCCAAGGATCCTCGGGGCTTGCAGACGAGCAGTACTTC. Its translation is CASSQGSSGLADEQYF.

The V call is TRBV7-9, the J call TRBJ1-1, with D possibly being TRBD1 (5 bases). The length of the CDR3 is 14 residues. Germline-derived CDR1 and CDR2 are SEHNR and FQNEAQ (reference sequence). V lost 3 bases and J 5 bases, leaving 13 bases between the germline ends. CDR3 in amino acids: CASSFPGWGTEAFF. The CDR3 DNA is TGTGCCAGCAGCTTTCCGGGCTGGGGGACTGAAGCTTTCTTT. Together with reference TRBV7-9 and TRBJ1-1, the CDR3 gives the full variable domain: DTGVSQNPRHKITKRGQNVTFRCDPISEHNRLYWYRQTLGQGPEFLTYFQNEAQLEKSRLLSDRFSAERPKGSFSTLEIQRTEQGDSAMYLCASSFPGWGTEAFFGQGTRLTVV.

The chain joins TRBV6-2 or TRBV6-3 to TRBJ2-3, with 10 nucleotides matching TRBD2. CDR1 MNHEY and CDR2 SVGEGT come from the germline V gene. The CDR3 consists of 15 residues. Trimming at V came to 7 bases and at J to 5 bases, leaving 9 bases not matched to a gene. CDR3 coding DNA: TGTGCCAGCAAGTTTCTAGCGGGAGTCGAAGATACGCAGTATTTT. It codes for CASKFLAGVEDTQYF.

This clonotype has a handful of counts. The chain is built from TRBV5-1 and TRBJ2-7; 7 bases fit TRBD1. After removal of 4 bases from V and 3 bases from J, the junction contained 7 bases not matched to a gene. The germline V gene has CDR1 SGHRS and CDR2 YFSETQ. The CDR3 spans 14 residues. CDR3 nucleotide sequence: TGCGCCAGCAGCGTCGACAGGGAGTACTACGAGCAGTACTTC. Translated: CASSVDREYYEQYF.

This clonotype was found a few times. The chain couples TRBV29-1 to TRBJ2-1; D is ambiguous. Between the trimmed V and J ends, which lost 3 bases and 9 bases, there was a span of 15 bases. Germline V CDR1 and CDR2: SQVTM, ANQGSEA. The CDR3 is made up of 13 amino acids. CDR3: CSVDPSWTSEQFF. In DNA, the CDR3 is TGCAGCGTTGACCCTTCCTGGACCAGTGAGCAGTTCTTC.

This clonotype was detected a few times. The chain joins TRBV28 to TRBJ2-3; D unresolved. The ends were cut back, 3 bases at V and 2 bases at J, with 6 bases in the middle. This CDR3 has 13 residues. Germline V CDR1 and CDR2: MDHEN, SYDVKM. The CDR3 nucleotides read TGTGCCAGCAGTTTTGCATTCACAGATACGCAGTATTTT. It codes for CASSFAFTDTQYF.

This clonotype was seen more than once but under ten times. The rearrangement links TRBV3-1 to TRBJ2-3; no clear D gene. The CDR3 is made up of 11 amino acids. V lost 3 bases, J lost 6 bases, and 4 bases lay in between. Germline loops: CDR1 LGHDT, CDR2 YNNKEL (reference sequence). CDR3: CASSQMDTQYF. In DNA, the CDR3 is TGTGCCAGCAGCCAGATGGATACGCAGTATTTT.

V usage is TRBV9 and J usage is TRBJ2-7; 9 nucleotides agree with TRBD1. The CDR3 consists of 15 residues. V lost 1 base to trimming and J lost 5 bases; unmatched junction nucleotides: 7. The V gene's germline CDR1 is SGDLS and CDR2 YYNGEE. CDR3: CASSVNLDRGDEQYF. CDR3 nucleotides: TGTGCCAGCAGCGTAAATCTGGACAGGGGAGACGAGCAGTACTTC.

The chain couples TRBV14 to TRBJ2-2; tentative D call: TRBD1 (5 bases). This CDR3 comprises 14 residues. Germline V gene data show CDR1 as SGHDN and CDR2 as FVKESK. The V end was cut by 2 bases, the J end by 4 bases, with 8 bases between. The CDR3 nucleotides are TGTGCCAGCAGCCAACAGGGCGCCACCGGGGAGCTGTTTTTT. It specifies CASSQQGATGELFF.

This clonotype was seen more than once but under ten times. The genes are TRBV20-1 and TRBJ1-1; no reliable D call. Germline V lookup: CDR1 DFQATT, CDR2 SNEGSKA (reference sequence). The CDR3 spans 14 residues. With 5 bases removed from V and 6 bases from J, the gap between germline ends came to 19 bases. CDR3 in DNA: TGCAGTGCTCCTAGTGGTTGGCCAGACCCTGAAGCTTTCTTT. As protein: CSAPSGWPDPEAFF.

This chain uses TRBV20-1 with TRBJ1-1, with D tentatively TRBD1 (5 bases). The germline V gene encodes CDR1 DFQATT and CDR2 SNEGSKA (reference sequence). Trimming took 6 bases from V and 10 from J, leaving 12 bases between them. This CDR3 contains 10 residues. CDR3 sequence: CSANDRIAFF. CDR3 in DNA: TGCAGTGCCAACGACAGAATAGCTTTCTTT.

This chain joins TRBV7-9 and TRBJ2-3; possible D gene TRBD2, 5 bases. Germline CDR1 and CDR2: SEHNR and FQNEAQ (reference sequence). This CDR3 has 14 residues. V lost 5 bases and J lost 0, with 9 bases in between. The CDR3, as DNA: TGTGCCAGCAGCCGCATAGCGAGCACAGATACGCAGTATTTT. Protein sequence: CASSRIASTDTQYF.

The CDR3 DNA is TGCAGTGCTAGAGGGGCCACCTTTCGGGTTGAGCAGTTCTTC. It specifies CSARGATFRVEQFF. The J gene is TRBJ2-1, the V gene TRBV20-1; D uncertain. In germline, CDR1 is DFQATT, CDR2 SNEGSKA (reference sequence). This CDR3 is built from 14 residues. V was pared by 1 base and J by 9 bases, with 16 bases between.

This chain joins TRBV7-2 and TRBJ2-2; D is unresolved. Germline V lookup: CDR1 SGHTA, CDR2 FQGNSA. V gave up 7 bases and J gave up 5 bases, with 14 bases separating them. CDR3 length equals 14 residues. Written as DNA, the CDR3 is TGTGCCAGCAACCGGGCCTCACGGACCGGGGAGCTGTTTTTT. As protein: CASNRASRTGELFF.

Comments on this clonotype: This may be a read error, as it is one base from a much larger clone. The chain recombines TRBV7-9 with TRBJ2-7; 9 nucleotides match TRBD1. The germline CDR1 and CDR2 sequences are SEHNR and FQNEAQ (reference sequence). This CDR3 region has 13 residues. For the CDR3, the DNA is TGTACCAGCAGCAGACAGGGGGGCTACGAGCAGTACTTC. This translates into CTSSRQGGYEQYF.

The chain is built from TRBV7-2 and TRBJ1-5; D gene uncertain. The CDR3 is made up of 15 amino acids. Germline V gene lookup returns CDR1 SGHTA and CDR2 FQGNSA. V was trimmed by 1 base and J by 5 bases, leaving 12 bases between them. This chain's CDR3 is CASSLDSYGDQPQHF. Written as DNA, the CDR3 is TGTGCCAGCAGCTTAGACTCCTATGGTGATCAGCCCCAGCATTTT.